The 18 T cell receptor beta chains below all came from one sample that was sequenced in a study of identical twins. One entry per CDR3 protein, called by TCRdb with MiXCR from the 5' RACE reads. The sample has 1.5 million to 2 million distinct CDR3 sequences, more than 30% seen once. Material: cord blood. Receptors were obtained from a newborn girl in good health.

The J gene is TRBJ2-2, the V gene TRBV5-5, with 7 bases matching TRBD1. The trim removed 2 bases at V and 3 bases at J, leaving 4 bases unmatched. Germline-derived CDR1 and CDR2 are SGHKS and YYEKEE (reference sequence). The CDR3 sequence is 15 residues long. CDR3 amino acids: CASSLQQGHTGELFF. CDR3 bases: TGTGCCAGCAGCTTACAACAGGGGCACACCGGGGAGCTGTTTTTT.

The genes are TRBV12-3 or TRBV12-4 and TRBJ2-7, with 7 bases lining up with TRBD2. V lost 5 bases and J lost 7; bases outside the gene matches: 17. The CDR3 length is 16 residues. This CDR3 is CASSGGFGRDYNEQYF. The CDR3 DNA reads TGTGCCAGCAGTGGGGGTTTCGGGCGGGACTACAATGAGCAGTACTTC.

The CDR3 here is CASSFQDSSYEQYF. The DNA for the CDR3 is TGTGCCAGCAGTTTCCAGGACTCATCCTACGAGCAGTACTTC. The chain combines TRBV28 with TRBJ2-7; maybe TRBD2 (5 bases). This CDR3 is 14 amino acids long. V lost 3 bases, J lost 1 base, and 10 bases lay in between. Germline V gene lookup returns CDR1 MDHEN and CDR2 SYDVKM.

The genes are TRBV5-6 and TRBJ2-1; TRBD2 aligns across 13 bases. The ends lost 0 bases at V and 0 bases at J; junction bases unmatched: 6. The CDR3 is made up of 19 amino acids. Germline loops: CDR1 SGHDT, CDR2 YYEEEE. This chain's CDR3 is CASSLGTSGGALSYNEQFF. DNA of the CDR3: TGTGCCAGCAGCTTGGGGACTAGCGGGGGCGCGCTCTCCTACAATGAGCAGTTCTTC.

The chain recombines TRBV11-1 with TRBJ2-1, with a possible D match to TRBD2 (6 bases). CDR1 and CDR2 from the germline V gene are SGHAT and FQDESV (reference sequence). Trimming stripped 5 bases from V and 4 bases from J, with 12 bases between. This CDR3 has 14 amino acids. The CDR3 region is CASSPGREYNEQFF. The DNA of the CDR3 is TGTGCCAGCAGCCCAGGGCGGGAATACAATGAGCAGTTCTTC.

The CDR3 loop reads CASSTDSLNQPQHF. CDR3 sequence (DNA): TGTGCCAGCAGTACGGACAGCCTCAATCAGCCCCAGCATTTT. The chain joins TRBV7-9 to TRBJ1-5; a possible D gene is TRBD1 (6 bases). Germline CDR1 and CDR2: SEHNR and FQNEAQ (reference sequence). This CDR3 spans 14 amino acids. Trimming shortened V by 6 bases and J by 3 bases, and 12 bases separated the two germline ends.

CDR3 nucleotides: TGTGCCAGCAGCCTTAGAGGGGAGGCCAAAAACATTCAGTACTTC. It is translated as CASSLRGEAKNIQYF. The gene calls are TRBV9 and TRBJ2-4; D tentatively reads TRBD1 or TRBD2 (5 bases each). The CDR3 has 15 residues. Germline V gene sequence: CDR1 SGDLS, CDR2 YYNGEE. The V gene lost 4 bases and the J gene lost 1 base, with 12 bases spanning the gap.

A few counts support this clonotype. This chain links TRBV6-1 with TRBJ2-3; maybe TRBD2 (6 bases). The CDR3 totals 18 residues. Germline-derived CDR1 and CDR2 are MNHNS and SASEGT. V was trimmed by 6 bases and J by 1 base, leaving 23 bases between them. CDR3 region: CASSPRGRLGYGTDTQYF. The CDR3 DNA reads TGTGCCAGCAGCCCCCGGGGCCGACTAGGGTATGGCACAGATACGCAGTATTTT.

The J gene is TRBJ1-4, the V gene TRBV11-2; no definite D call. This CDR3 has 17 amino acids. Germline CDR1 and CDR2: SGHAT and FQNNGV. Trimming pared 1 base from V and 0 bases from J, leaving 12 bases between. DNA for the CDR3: TGTGCCAGCAGCTTAGGGCAGTTCACCACAACTAATGAAAAACTGTTTTTT. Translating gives CASSLGQFTTTNEKLFF.

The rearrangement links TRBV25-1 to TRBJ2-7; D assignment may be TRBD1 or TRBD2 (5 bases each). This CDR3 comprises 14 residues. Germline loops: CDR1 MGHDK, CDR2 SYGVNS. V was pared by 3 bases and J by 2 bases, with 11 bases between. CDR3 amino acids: CASSDPRGPYEQYF. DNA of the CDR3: TGTGCCAGCAGTGACCCCCGGGGCCCCTACGAGCAGTACTTC.

This CDR3 is CSARSGGANEQFF. CDR3 bases: TGCAGTGCTAGAAGCGGGGGGGCCAATGAGCAGTTCTTC. The V gene is TRBV20-1, the J gene TRBJ2-1, with 10 bases that match TRBD2. Unmatched junction bases numbered 1, after V lost 2 bases and J lost 6 bases. The CDR3 loop spans 13 amino acids. Germline-derived CDR1 and CDR2 are DFQATT and SNEGSKA (reference sequence).

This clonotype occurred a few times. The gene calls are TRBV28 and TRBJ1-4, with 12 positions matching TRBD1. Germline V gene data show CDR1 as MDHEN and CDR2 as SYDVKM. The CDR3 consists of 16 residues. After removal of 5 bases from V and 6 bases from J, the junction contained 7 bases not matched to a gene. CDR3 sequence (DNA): TGTGCCAGCAGTCCCCCGGGACAGGGGGCGTATGAAAAACTGTTTTTT. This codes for CASSPPGQGAYEKLFF.

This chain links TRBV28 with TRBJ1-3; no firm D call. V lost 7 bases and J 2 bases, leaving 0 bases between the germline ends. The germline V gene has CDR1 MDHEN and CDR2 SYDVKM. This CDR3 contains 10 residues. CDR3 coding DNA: TGTGCCAGCACTGGAAACACCATATATTTT. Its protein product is CASTGNTIYF.

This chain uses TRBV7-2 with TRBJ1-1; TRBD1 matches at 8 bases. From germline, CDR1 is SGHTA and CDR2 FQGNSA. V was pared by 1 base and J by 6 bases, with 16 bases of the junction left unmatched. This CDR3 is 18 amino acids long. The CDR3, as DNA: TGTGCCAGCAGCTTAGTGTTTGGATCCAGGGGGCGGATGGCTGAAGCTTTCTTT. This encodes CASSLVFGSRGRMAEAFF.

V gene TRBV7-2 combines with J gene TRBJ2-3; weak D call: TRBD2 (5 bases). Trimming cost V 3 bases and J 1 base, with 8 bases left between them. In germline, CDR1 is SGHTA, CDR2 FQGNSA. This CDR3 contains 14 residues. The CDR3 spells CASSFGERTDTQYF. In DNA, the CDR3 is TGTGCCAGCAGCTTTGGGGAGCGCACAGATACGCAGTATTTT.

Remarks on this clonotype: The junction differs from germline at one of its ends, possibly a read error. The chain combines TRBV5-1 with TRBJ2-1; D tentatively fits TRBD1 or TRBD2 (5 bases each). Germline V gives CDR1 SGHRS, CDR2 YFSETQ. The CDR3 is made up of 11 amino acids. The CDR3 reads CASSSGTERFF. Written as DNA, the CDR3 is TGCGCTAGCAGCTCCGGGACGGAGCGGTTCTTC.

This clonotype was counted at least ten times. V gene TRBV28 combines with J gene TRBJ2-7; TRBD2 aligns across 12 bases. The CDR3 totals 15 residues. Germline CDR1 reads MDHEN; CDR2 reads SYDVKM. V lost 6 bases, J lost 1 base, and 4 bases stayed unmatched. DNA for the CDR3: TGTGCCAGCAGCAGACTAGCGGGAGCATCCTACGAGCAGTACTTC. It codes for CASSRLAGASYEQYF. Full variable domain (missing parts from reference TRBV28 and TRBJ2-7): DVKVTQSSRYLVKRTGEKVFLECVQDMDHENMFWYRQDPGLGLRLIYFSYDVKMKEKGDIPEGYSVSREKKERFSLILESASTNQTSMYLCASSRLAGASYEQYFGPGTRLTVT.

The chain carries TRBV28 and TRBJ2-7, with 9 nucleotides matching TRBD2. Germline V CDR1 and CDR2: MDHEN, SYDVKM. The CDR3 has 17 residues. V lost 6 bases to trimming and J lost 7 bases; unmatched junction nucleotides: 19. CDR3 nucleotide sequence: TGTGCCAGCAGCCCACCAATTCCGGCGGGAGGGTACAATGAGCAGTACTTC. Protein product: CASSPPIPAGGYNEQYF.